The clone carrying this TCR beta chain appeared many times. No antigen is known for it. The sample is drawn from a study of T cells in Graves' hyperthyroidism and ophthalmopathy. The overall study: The initial diagnosis was the point when peripheral blood was collected, ahead of any treatment.

Study-wide results and limits: Most thyroid clonotypes with frequency above 0.001 were detected in blood.

Per the germline V gene, CDR1 is SGHAT and CDR2 is FQNNGV. V was pared by 4 bases and J by 7 bases, with 9 bases of the junction left unmatched. This CDR3 has 14 residues. Investigators excluded patients with uncontrolled infection, other autoimmune disease, pregnancy or lactation. Clinical symptoms, serum thyroxine and TRAb, thyroid ultrasound and orbital computed tomography together formed the diagnostic basis. Researchers amplified the TCR beta CDR3 regions from RNA transcripts. The HTBI set primed first-round TCR CDR3 RT-PCR. TCRdb called the multiplex PCR reads again in MiXCR, with one record for every CDR3 protein. Here the sample spans fewer than 450,000 distinct CDR3 sequences, approximately 14% being singletons.

Sequencing input: blood. The chain combines TRBV11-2 with TRBJ2-7; 8 nucleotides match TRBD1. The TCR sequence derives from a woman aged 60-70 years with Graves' ophthalmopathy. CDR3 sequence reads: CASSSAAGGWEQYF. In nucleotides, the CDR3 is TGTGCCAGCAGCTCAGCCGCAGGGGGCTGGGAGCAGTACTTC.